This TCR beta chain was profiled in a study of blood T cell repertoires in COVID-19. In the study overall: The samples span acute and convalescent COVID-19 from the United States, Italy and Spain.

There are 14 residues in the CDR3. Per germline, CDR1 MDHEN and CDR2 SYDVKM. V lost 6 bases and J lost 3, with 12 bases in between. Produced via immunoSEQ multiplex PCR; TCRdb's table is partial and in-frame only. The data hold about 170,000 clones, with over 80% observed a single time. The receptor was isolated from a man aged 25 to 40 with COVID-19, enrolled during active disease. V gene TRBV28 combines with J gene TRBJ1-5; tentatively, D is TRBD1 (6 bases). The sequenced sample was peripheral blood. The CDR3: CASRPGQYNQPQHF. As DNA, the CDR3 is TGTGCCAGCAGACCCGGACAGTACAATCAGCCCCAGCATTTT.